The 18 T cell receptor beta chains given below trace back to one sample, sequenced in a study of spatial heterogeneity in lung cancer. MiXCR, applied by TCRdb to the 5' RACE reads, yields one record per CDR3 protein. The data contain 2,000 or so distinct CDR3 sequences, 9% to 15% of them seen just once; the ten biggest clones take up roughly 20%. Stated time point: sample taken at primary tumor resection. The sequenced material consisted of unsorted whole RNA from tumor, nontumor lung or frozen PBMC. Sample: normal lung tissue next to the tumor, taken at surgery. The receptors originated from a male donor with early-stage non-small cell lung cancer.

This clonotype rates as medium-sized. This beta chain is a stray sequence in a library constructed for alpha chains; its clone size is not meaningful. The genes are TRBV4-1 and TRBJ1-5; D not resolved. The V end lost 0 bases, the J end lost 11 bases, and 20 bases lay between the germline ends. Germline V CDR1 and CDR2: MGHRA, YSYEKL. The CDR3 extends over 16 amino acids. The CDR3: CASSQDQVGFEGAQHF. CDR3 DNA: TGCGCCAGCAGCCAAGATCAGGTCGGGTTCGAGGGAGCCCAGCATTTT.

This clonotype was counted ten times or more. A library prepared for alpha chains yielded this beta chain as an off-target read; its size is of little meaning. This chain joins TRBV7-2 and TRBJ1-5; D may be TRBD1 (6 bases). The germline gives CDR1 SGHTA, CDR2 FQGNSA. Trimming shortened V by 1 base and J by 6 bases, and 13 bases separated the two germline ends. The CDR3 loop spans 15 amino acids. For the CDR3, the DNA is TGTGCCAGCAGCTTAGATACAGGGAGGGGTCAGCCCCAGCATTTT. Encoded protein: CASSLDTGRGQPQHF. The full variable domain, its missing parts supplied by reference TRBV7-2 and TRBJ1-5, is GAGVSQSPSNKVTEKGKDVELRCDPISGHTALYWYRQSLGQGLEFLIYFQGNSAPDKSGLPSDRFSAERTGGSVSTLTIQRTQQEDSAVYLCASSLDTGRGQPQHFGDGTRLSIL.

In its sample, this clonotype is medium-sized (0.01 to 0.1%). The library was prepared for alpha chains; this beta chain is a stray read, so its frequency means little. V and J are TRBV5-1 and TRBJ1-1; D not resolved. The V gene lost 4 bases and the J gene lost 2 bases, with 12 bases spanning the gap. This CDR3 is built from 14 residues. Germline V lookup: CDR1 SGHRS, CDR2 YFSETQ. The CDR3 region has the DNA TGCGCCAGCAGCGTAACAAGGGATAACACTGAAGCTTTCTTT. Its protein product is CASSVTRDNTEAFF.

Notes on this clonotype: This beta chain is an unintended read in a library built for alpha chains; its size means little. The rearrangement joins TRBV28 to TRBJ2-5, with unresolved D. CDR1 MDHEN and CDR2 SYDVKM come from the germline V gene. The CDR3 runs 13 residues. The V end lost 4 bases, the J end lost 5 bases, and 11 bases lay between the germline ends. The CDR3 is CASSSPRAETQYF. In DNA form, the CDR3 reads TGTGCCAGCAGTTCTCCCCGAGCCGAGACCCAGTACTTC.

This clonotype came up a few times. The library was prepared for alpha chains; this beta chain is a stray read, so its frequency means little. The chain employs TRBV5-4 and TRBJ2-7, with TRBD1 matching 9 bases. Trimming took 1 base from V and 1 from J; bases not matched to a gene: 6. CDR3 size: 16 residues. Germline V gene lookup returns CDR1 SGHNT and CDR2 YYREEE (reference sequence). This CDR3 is CASSLWSGQGSYEQYF. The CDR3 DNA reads TGTGCCAGCAGCTTGTGGTCGGGACAGGGTTCCTACGAGCAGTACTTC.

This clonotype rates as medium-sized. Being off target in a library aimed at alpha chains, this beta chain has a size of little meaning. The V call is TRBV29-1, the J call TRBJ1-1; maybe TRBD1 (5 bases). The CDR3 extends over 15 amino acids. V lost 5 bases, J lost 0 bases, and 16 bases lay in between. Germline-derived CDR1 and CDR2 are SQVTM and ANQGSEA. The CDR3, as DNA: TGCAGCGTTCCTATCGGGGGAGGCTTGAACACTGAAGCTTTCTTT. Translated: CSVPIGGGLNTEAFF. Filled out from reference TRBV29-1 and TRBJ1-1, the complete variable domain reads SAVISQKPSRDICQRGTSLTIQCQVDSQVTMMFWYRQQPGQSLTLIATANQGSEATYESGFVIDKFPISRPNLTFSTLTVSNMSPEDSSIYLCSVPIGGGLNTEAFFGQGTRLTVV.

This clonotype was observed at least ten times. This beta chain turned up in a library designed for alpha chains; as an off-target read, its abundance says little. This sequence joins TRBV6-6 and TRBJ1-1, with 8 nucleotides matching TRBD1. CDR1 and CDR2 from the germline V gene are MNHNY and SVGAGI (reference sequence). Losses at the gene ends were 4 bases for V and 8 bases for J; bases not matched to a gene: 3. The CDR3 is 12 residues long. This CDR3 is CASSLTGVEAFF. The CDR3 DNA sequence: TGTGCCAGCAGTTTGACAGGGGTCGAAGCTTTCTTT.

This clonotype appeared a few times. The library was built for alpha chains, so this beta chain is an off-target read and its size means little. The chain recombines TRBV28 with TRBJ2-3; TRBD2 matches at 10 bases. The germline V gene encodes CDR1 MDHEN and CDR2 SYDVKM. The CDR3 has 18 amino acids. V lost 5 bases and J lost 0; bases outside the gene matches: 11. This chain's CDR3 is CASSIGLSSGRSTDTQYF. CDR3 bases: TGTGCCAGCAGTATCGGACTTTCTAGCGGGAGAAGCACAGATACGCAGTATTTT.

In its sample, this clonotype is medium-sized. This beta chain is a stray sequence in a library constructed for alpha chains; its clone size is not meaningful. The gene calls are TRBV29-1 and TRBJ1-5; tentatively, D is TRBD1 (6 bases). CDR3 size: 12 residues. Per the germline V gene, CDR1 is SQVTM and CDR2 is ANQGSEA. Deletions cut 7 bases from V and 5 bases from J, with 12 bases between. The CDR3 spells CSARDTDQPQHF. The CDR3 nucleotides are TGCAGCGCCCGGGACACCGATCAGCCCCAGCATTTT.

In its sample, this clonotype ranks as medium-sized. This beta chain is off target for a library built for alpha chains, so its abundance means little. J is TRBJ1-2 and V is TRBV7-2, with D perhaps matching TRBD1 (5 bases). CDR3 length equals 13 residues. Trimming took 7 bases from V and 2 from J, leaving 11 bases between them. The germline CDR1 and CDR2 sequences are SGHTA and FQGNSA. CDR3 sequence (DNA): TGTGCCAGCACCATGACAGCCAACTATGGCTACACCTTC. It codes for CASTMTANYGYTF. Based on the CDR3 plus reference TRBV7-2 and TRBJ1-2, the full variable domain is GAGVSQSPSNKVTEKGKDVELRCDPISGHTALYWYRQSLGQGLEFLIYFQGNSAPDKSGLPSDRFSAERTGGSVSTLTIQRTQQEDSAVYLCASTMTANYGYTFGSGTRLTVV.

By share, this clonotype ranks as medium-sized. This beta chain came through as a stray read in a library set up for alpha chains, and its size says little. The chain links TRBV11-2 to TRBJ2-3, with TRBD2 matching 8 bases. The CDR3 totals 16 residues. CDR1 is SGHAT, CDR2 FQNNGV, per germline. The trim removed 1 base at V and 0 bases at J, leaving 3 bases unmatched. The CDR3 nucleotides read TGTGCCAGCAGCTTAGTCGGGGGGGGTAGCACAGATACGCAGTATTTT. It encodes CASSLVGGGSTDTQYF.

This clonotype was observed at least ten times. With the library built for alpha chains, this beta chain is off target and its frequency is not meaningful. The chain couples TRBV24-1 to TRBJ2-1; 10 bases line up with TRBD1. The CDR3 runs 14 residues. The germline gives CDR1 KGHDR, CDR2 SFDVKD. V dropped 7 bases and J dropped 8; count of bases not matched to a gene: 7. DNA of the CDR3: TGTGCCACCAGCCTCGGACAGGGGGTGTATGAGCAGTTCTTC. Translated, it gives CATSLGQGVYEQFF.

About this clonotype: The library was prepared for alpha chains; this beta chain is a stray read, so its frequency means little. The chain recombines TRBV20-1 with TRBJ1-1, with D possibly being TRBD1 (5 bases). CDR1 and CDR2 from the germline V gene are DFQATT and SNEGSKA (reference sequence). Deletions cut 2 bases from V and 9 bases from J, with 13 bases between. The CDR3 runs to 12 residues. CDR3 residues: CSARRGSAKAFF. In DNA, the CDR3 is TGCAGTGCTAGAAGGGGAAGCGCCAAAGCTTTCTTT.

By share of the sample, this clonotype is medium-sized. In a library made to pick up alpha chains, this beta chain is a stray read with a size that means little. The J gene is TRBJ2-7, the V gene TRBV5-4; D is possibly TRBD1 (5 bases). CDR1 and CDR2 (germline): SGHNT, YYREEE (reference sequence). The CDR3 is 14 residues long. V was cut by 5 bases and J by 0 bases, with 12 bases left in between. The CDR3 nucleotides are TGTGCCAGCAGACGGCAGGGTGGCTCCTACGAGCAGTACTTC. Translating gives CASRRQGGSYEQYF.

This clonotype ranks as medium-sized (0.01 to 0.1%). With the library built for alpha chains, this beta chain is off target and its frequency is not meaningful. For the CDR3, the DNA is TGTGCCAGCAGCTTGTACTTGGGGGGAACCCAAGAGACCCAGTACTTC. Translated: CASSLYLGGTQETQYF. The chain has TRBV5-4 and TRBJ2-5, with a weak D call TRBD2 (6 bases). Trimming removed 1 base at V and 1 base at J, with 14 bases between. Germline-derived CDR1 and CDR2 are SGHNT and YYREEE (reference sequence). The CDR3 has 16 amino acids.

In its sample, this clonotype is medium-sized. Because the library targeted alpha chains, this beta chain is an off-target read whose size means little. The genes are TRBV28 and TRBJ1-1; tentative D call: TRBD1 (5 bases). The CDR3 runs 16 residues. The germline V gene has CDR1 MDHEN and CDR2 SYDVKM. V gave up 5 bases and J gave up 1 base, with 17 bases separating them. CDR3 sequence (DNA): TGTGCCAGCAGTCGACCCAGGGTCGAGGGGAACACTGAAGCTTTCTTT. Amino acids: CASSRPRVEGNTEAFF.

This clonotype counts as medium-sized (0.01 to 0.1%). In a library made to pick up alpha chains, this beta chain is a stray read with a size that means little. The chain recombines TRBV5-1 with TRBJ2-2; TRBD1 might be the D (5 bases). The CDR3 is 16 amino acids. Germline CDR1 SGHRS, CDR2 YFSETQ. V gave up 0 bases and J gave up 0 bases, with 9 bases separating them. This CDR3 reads CASSLDAGTNTGELFF. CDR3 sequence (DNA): TGCGCCAGCAGCTTGGACGCAGGGACGAACACCGGGGAGCTGTTTTTT.

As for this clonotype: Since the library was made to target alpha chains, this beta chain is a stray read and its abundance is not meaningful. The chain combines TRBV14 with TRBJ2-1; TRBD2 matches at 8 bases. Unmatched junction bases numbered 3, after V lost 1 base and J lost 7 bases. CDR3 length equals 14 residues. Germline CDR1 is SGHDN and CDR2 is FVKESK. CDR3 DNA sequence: TGTGCCAGCAGCCAAGTAGCGGGACTAAATGAGCAGTTCTTC. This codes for CASSQVAGLNEQFF.